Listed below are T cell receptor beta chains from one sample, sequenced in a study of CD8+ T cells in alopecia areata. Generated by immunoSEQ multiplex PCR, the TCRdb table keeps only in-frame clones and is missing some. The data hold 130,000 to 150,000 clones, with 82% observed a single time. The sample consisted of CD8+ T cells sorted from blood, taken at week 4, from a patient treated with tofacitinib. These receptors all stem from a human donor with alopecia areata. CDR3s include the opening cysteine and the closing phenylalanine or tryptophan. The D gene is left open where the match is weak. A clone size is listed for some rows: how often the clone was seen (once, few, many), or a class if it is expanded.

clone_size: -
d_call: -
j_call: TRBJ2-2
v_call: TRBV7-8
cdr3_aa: CASSWSYLTGELFF
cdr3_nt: TGTGCCAGCAGCTGGAGTTACCTCACCGGGGAGCTGTTTTTT

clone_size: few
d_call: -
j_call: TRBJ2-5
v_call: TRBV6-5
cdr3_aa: CASSGTVQETQYF
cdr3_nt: TGTGCCAGCAGCGGGACTGTCCAAGAGACCCAGTACTTC

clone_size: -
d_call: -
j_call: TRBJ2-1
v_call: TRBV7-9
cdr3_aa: CASSFNNRVSNEQFF
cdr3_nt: TGTGCCAGCAGCTTCAACAACAGGGTATCCAATGAGCAGTTCTTC

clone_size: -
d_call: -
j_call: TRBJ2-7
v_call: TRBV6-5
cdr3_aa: CASSYSVSFYEQYF
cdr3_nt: TGTGCCAGCAGTTACTCGGTATCGTTTTACGAGCAGTACTTC

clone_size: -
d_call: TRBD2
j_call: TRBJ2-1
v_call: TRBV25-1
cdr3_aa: CSAGEYEQFF
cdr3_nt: TGTTCGGCGGGGGAGTATGAGCAGTTCTTC

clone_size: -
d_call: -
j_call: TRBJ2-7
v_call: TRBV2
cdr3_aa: CASSETGYYYEQYF
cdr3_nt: TGTGCCAGCAGTGAAACAGGGTACTACTACGAGCAGTACTTC

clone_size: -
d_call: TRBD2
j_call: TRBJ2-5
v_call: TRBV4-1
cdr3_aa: CASSLRSGGQETQYF
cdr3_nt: TGCGCCAGCAGCCTTCGTAGCGGGGGGCAAGAGACCCAGTACTTC

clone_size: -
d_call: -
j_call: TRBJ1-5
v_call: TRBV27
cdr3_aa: CASSPRGQPQHF
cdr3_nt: TGTGCCAGCAGTCCCAGGGGTCAGCCCCAGCATTTT

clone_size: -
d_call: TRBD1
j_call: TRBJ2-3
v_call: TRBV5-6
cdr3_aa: CASSLTGTGSDTQYF
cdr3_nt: TGTGCCAGCAGCTTGACAGGGACAGGGTCCGATACGCAGTATTTT

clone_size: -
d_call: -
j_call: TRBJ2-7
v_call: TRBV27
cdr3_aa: CASSLDRAYEQYF
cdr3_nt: TGTGCCAGCAGTTTAGACAGAGCCTACGAGCAGTACTTC

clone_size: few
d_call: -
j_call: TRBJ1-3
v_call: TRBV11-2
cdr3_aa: CASSLLGSGNTIYF
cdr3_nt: TGTGCCAGCAGCCTGCTCGGGTCTGGAAACACCATATATTTT

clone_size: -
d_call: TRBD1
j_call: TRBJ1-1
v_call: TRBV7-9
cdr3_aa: CASSLERTGNTEAFF
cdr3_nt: TGTGCCAGCAGCTTAGAGAGGACAGGGAACACTGAAGCTTTCTTT

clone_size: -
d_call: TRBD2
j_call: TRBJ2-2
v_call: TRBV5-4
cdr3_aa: CASSLGLAGLTGELFF
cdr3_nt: TGTGCCAGCAGCCTTGGACTAGCGGGGTTGACCGGGGAGCTGTTTTTT

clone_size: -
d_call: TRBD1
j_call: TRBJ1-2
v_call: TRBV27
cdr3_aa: CASSPRQGLWYYGYTF
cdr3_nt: TGTGCCAGCAGTCCAAGACAGGGCCTTTGGTACTATGGCTACACCTTC

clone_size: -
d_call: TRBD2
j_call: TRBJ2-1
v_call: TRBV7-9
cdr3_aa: CASSSTFGTSGGNEQFF
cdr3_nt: TGTGCCAGCAGCTCAACCTTTGGGACTAGCGGGGGTAATGAGCAGTTCTTC

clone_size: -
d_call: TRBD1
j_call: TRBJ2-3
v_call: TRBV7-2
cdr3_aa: CASSPRTGDDTQYF
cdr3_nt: TGTGCCAGCAGCCCGAGGACAGGGGATGATACGCAGTATTTT

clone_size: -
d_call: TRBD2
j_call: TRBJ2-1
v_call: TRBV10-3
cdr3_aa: CAISFPGGDNEQFF
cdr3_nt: TGTGCCATCAGTTTCCCCGGGGGGGACAATGAGCAGTTCTTC

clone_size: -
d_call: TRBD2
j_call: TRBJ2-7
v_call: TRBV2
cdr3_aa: CASSELAGSSYEQYF
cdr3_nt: TGTGCCAGCAGTGAGTTAGCGGGGAGCTCCTACGAGCAGTACTTC

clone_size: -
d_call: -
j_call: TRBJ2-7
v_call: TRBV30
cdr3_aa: CASEFGTDLFF
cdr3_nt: TGTGCCTCGGAATTTGGGACTGACCTTTTCTTC

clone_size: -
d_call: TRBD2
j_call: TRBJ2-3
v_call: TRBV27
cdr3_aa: CASSFFPSGSTDTQYF
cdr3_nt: TGTGCCAGCAGTTTCTTCCCTAGCGGGAGCACAGATACGCAGTATTTT

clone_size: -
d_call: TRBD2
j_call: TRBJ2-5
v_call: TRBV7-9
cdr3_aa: CASSLLAGTARETQYF
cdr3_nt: TGTGCCAGCAGCTTACTAGCGGGGACAGCACGAGAGACCCAGTACTTC

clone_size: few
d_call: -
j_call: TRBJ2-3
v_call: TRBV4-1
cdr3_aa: CASSQERGADTQYF
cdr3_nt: TGCGCCAGCAGCCAAGAACGAGGGGCAGATACGCAGTATTTT

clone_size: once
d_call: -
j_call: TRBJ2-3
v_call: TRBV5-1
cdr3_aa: CASRPLAGTDTQYF
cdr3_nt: TGCGCCAGCAGGCCCCTGGCAGGGACAGATACGCAGTATTTT

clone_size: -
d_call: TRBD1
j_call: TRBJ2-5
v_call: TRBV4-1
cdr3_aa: CASSQTRGQETQYF
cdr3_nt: TGCGCCAGCAGCCAGACCAGGGGGCAGGAGACCCAGTACTTC

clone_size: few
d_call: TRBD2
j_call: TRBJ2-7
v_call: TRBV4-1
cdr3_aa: CASSQEGTSDYYEQYF
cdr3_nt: TGCGCCAGCAGCCAAGAGGGGACTAGCGACTACTACGAGCAGTACTTC

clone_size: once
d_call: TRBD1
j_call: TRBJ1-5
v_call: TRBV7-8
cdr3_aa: CASSRPGTGGAPQHF
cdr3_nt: TGTGCCAGCAGCCGACCCGGGACAGGGGGCGCCCCCCAGCATTTT

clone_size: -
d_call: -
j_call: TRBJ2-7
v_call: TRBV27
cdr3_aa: CASSWGGPTPYEQYF
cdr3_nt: TGTGCCAGCAGTTGGGGAGGACCAACCCCCTACGAGCAGTACTTC

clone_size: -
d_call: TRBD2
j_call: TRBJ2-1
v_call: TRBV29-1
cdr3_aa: CSVEDPLAGGLDEQFF
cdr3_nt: TGCAGCGTTGAAGATCCTCTAGCGGGGGGGCTCGATGAGCAGTTCTTC

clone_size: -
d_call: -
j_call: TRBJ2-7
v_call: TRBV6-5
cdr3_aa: CASSLLPSGTYEQYF
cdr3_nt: TGTGCCAGCAGCCTCCTACCGAGTGGGACCTACGAGCAGTACTTC

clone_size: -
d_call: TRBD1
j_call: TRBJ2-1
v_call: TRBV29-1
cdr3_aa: CSVRQGTNEQFF
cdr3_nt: TGCAGCGTACGACAGGGAACGAATGAGCAGTTCTTC

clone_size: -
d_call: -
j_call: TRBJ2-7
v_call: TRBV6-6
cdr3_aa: CASSYSNEQYF
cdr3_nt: TGTGCCAGCAGTTACTCGAATGAGCAGTACTTC

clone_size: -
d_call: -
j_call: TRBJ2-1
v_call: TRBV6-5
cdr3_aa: CASSYSLADQDNEQFF
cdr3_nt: TGTGCCAGCAGTTACAGTCTGGCTGACCAGGACAATGAGCAGTTCTTC

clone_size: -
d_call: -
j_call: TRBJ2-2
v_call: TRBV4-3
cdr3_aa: CASSVDNTGELFF
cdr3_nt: TGCGCCAGCAGCGTGGACAACACCGGGGAGCTGTTTTTT

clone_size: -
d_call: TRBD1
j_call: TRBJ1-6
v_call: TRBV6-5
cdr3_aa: CASAPFRGHSPLHF
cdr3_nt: TGTGCCAGCGCACCTTTCAGGGGGCATTCACCCCTCCACTTT

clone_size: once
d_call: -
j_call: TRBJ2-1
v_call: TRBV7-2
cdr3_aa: CASSNNEQFF
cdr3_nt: TGTGCCAGCTCGAACAATGAGCAGTTCTTC

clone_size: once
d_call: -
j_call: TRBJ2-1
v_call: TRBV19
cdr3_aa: CASSIIGDEQFF
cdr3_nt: TGTGCCAGTAGTATAATCGGCGATGAGCAGTTCTTC

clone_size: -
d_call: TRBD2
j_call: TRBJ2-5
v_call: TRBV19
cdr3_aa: CASSPLASGVLVQETQYF
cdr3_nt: TGTGCCAGTAGTCCCCTGGCTAGCGGGGTGTTGGTACAAGAGACCCAGTACTTC